Below are 21 T cell receptor beta chains sequenced from a single sample in a study of blood T cell repertoires in COVID-19. Assay used: immunoSEQ multiplex PCR; TCRdb lists only in-frame clones, some missing. The table lists fewer than 250,000 clones, roughly 87% of them singletons. Material: PBMCs or T cells enriched from blood (not recorded which). These receptors all stem from a woman aged 25-40 years with acute COVID-19.

The chain carries TRBV5-1 and TRBJ1-1; D remains unclear. The CDR3 runs to 14 residues. CDR1 SGHRS and CDR2 YFSETQ come from the germline V gene. Trimming took 4 bases from V and 0 from J, leaving 10 bases between them. CDR3 in amino acids: CASSPGLMNTEAFF. DNA for the CDR3: TGCGCCAGCAGCCCCGGACTGATGAACACTGAAGCTTTCTTT. The variable domain in full, completed from reference TRBV5-1 and TRBJ1-1, reads KAGVTQTPRYLIKTRGQQVTLSCSPISGHRSVSWYQQTPGQGLQFLFEYFSETQRNKGNFPGRFSGRQFSNSRSEMNVSTLELGDSALYLCASSPGLMNTEAFFGQGTRLTVV.

The chain is built from TRBV10-3 and TRBJ1-2, with TRBD1 identical over 7 bases. The length of the CDR3 is 13 residues. The J segment lost 0 bases and the V segment lost 7 bases, leaving 2 bases of the junction unmatched. The germline V gene has CDR1 ENHRY and CDR2 SYGVKD. The CDR3 nucleotides are TGTGCCATCATGGGGACAGCTAACTATGGCTACACCTTC. Amino acids: CAIMGTANYGYTF.

The J gene is TRBJ1-2, the V gene TRBV7-8; D call uncertain. CDR1 and CDR2 (germline): SGHVS, FQNEAQ. With 7 bases removed from V and 4 bases from J, the gap between germline ends came to 16 bases. The CDR3 totals 14 residues. The CDR3 here is CASTSSHSVYGYTF. The CDR3 DNA reads as TGTGCCAGCACCTCTTCCCACTCTGTCTATGGCTACACCTTC.

V usage is TRBV25-1 and J usage is TRBJ2-3, with 7 bases that match TRBD2. V dropped 2 bases and J dropped 3; count of bases not matched to a gene: 5. CDR1 and CDR2 from the germline V gene are MGHDK and SYGVNS. This CDR3 region has 15 residues. The CDR3: CASSEGLAETDTQYF. The CDR3, as DNA: TGTGCCAGCAGTGAAGGGCTAGCGGAGACAGATACGCAGTATTTT.

The chain has TRBV28 and TRBJ1-1, with a weak D call TRBD1 (6 bases). Deletions cut 4 bases from V and 6 bases from J, with 12 bases between. The CDR3 is made up of 13 amino acids. Germline V gene data show CDR1 as MDHEN and CDR2 as SYDVKM. The DNA for the CDR3 is TGTGCCAGCAGTTCCCCAGGACAGTCTGAAGCTTTCTTT. Protein sequence: CASSSPGQSEAFF.

The rearrangement links TRBV9 to TRBJ1-1; 7 bases fit TRBD1. Germline trimming cut 3 bases from V and 1 base from J; bases unmatched to any gene: 3. CDR3 length equals 14 residues. The germline CDR1 and CDR2 sequences are SGDLS and YYNGEE. CDR3 protein: CASSATGTNTEAFF. The CDR3 nucleotides are TGTGCCAGCAGCGCGACAGGGACGAACACTGAAGCTTTCTTT.

The chain recombines TRBV27 with TRBJ1-4; 7 nucleotides line up with TRBD1. The CDR3 extends over 16 amino acids. Germline V lookup: CDR1 MNHEY, CDR2 SMNVEV (reference sequence). With 2 bases clipped from V and 2 bases from J, the junction kept 5 bases outside the gene matches. In nucleotides, the CDR3 is TGTGCCAGCAGTTTACAGGGGGTTGGGACTAATGAAAAACTGTTTTTT. It codes for CASSLQGVGTNEKLFF. Full variable domain (missing parts from reference TRBV27 and TRBJ1-4): EAQVTQNPRYLITVTGKKLTVTCSQNMNHEYMSWYRQDPGLGLRQIYYSMNVEVTDKGDVPEGYKVSRKEKRNFPLILESPSPNQTSLYFCASSLQGVGTNEKLFFGSGTQLSVL.

The chain couples TRBV2 to TRBJ1-5; a weak D match, TRBD1 (5 bases). This CDR3 has 15 amino acids. The V gene lost 3 bases and the J gene lost 1 base, with 10 bases spanning the gap. Germline CDR1 SNHLY, CDR2 FYNNEI. In DNA, the CDR3 is TGTGCCAGCAGTGACGAGACAGCCAGCAATCAGCCCCAGCATTTT. Its protein is CASSDETASNQPQHF.

The V and J genes are TRBV27 and TRBJ1-2; D gene uncertain. CDR3 length equals 13 residues. Trimming took off 0 bases at V and 5 bases at J, with 7 bases between the two ends. Germline assignment: CDR1 MNHEY and CDR2 SMNVEV (reference sequence). CDR3 DNA sequence: TGTGCCAGCAGTTTATCGCCCAGTTATGGCTACACCTTC. Protein sequence: CASSLSPSYGYTF.

The CDR3 here is CATSRDGPNTEAFF. The CDR3 DNA reads TGTGCCACCAGCAGAGATGGCCCAAACACTGAAGCTTTCTTT. The V call is TRBV15, the J call TRBJ1-1; D remains unclear. The CDR3 loop spans 14 amino acids. CDR1 and CDR2 from the germline V gene are LNHNV and YYDKDF (reference sequence). Between the trimmed V and J ends, which lost 0 bases and 2 bases, there was a span of 7 bases.

This chain joins TRBV6-5 and TRBJ1-6; D gene unclear. The CDR3 loop spans 14 amino acids. Germline loops: CDR1 MNHEY, CDR2 SVGAGI. Trimming took off 7 bases at V and 7 bases at J, with 14 bases between the two ends. The DNA of the CDR3 is TGTGCCAGCAATTTTCGTCAGAGGAATTCACCCCTCCACTTT. This gives the protein CASNFRQRNSPLHF.

The rearrangement joins TRBV3-1 (or the pseudogene TRBV3-2) to TRBJ2-6; D is perhaps TRBD1 (6 bases). Trimming pared 0 bases from V and 2 bases from J, leaving 14 bases between. From germline, CDR1 is LGHDT and CDR2 YNNKEL (reference sequence). This CDR3 has 18 amino acids. The CDR3 is CASSQDHLRGAGANVLTF. The CDR3 region has the DNA TGTGCCAGCAGCCAAGATCACCTCAGGGGAGCTGGGGCCAACGTCCTGACTTTC.

J is TRBJ1-1 and V is TRBV9, with 7 bases matching TRBD1. CDR3 length equals 14 residues. V trimming: 3 bases; J trimming: 1 base; junction bases outside the gene matches: 3. The germline V gene encodes CDR1 SGDLS and CDR2 YYNGEE. The CDR3, as DNA: TGTGCCAGCAGCGCGACAGGGAGGAACACTGAAGCTTTCTTT. Translating it yields CASSATGRNTEAFF.

The chain recombines TRBV25-1 with TRBJ1-1, with D maybe TRBD1 (6 bases). The V and J ends lost 0 bases and 12 bases respectively, with 23 bases between them. Germline CDR1 reads MGHDK; CDR2 reads SYGVNS. This CDR3 is built from 16 residues. CDR3 sequence reads: CASSEYRSGGTTIPFF. The CDR3 nucleotides are TGTGCCAGCAGTGAATATCGGTCGGGGGGGACAACCATTCCTTTCTTT.

J is TRBJ1-2 and V is TRBV29-1; D is perhaps TRBD1 (6 bases). Germline V CDR1 and CDR2: SQVTM, ANQGSEA. The CDR3 has 11 amino acids. CDR3 amino acids: CGIGGDYGYTF. Here the CDR3 DNA reads TGCGGGATAGGGGGGGACTATGGCTACACCTTC. The full variable domain, completed using reference TRBV29-1 and TRBJ1-2, is SAVISQKPSRDICQRGTSLTIQCQVDSQVTMMFWYRQQPGQSLTLIATANQGSEATYESGFVIDKFPISRPNLTFSTLTVSNMSPEDSSIYLCGIGGDYGYTFGSGTRLTVV.

The CDR3 region has the DNA TGTGCCAGCTACAGGGGGGTGAACACTGAAGCTTTCTTT. It translates to CASYRGVNTEAFF. The rearrangement links TRBV6-5 to TRBJ1-1, with 8 nucleotides matching TRBD1. The CDR3 runs 13 residues. Germline CDR1 and CDR2: MNHEY and SVGAGI. J was trimmed by 0 bases and V by 8 bases; bases with no gene match: 2.

This clone was seen many times. The chain links TRBV6-1 to TRBJ2-7; TRBD1 aligns across 9 bases. There are 16 residues in the CDR3. The germline gives CDR1 MNHNS, CDR2 SASEGT. The trim removed 4 bases at V and 3 bases at J, leaving 10 bases unmatched. The CDR3 DNA reads TGTGCCAGCAGTGGAAGAGGGGACAGGGAAAACTACGAGCAGTACTTC. This codes for CASSGRGDRENYEQYF.

The CDR3 coding sequence is TGTGCCAGCAGTGACCCAGGGACACCAACCTACGAGCAGTACTTC. This encodes CASSDPGTPTYEQYF. This chain joins TRBV6-1 and TRBJ2-7; tentatively, D is TRBD1 (6 bases). This CDR3 region has 15 residues. Per the germline V gene, CDR1 is MNHNS and CDR2 is SASEGT. The V end was cut by 3 bases, the J end by 2 bases, with 14 bases between.

The rearrangement links TRBV7-9 to TRBJ2-1; tentative D call: TRBD2 (6 bases). The germline V gene has CDR1 SEHNR and CDR2 FQNEAQ (reference sequence). CDR3 length equals 14 residues. The V end was cut by 4 bases, the J end by 2 bases, with 9 bases between. This chain's CDR3 is CASSSPGAYNEQFF. CDR3 nucleotides: TGTGCCAGCAGCTCCCCGGGGGCCTACAATGAGCAGTTCTTC.

This clone is a singleton in its sample. The chain carries TRBV14 and TRBJ1-1, with no clear D. Germline values: CDR1 SGHDN, CDR2 FVKESK. The V end lost 1 base, the J end lost 7 bases, and 7 bases lay between the germline ends. The CDR3 is 12 amino acids. The CDR3 coding sequence is TGTGCCAGCAGCCAAGGGGCAGTTGAAGCTTTCTTT. It is translated as CASSQGAVEAFF.

The rearrangement links TRBV19 to TRBJ2-6, with a possible D match to TRBD1 (5 bases). CDR1 is LNHDA and CDR2 is SQIVND in the germline V gene (reference sequence). The CDR3 is 14 amino acids. Trimming removed 6 bases at V and 15 bases at J, with 21 bases between. For the CDR3, the DNA is TGTGCCAGTAGAAGGCCAGGGTCCTCCCGCGACCTGACTTTC. This gives the protein CASRRPGSSRDLTF.